These 10 T cell receptor beta chains originate from one sample sequenced in a study of shared T cell receptors in the human thymus. TCRdb's table, derived via immunoSEQ multiplex PCR, lists solely in-frame clones and lacks some. Of hundreds of thousands of clones listed, around 87% are singletons. The same sample was also used in a study of human thymus T cells.

The sequencing sample was made of thymocytes. These receptor sequences come from a boy younger than two with a congenital heart defect.

This chain links TRBV7-9 with TRBJ2-1, with 10 bases matching TRBD2. The CDR3 is 14 residues long. In germline, CDR1 is SEHNR, CDR2 FQNEAQ (reference sequence). With V trimmed by 7 bases and J by 8 bases, 8 bases remained unmatched. The CDR3 sequence is CASTLAGDLHEQFF. The DNA for the CDR3 is TGTGCCAGCACCCTAGCGGGAGACTTACATGAGCAGTTCTTC.

This sequence joins TRBV4-3 and TRBJ1-2; D is possibly TRBD1 (5 bases). Trimming took off 3 bases at V and 2 bases at J, with 13 bases between the two ends. This CDR3 contains 15 residues. Germline CDR1 LGHNA, CDR2 YSLEER. The chain's CDR3 is CASSQVRAGNYGYTF. Written as DNA, the CDR3 is TGCGCCAGCAGCCAGGTCCGGGCAGGGAACTATGGCTACACCTTC.

J is TRBJ2-7 and V is TRBV6-1; 9 bases align to TRBD1. Germline V gives CDR1 MNHNS, CDR2 SASEGT. The V gene end was trimmed by 4 bases and the J gene end by 3 bases; junction bases not matched to a gene: 10. The CDR3 is 16 residues long. CDR3 DNA sequence: TGTGCCAGCAGTGGATTCGGGGGGACAGGGATCTACGAGCAGTACTTC. Amino acids: CASSGFGGTGIYEQYF.

This chain uses TRBV10-1 with TRBJ2-1; 7 bases map to TRBD2. V shed 4 bases, J shed 6 bases, and the junction held 3 bases outside the gene matches. The CDR3 consists of 13 residues. The V gene's germline CDR1 is WNHNN and CDR2 SYGVQD (reference sequence). CDR3 sequence reads: CASSGTRGNEQFF. CDR3 DNA sequence: TGCGCCAGCAGTGGGACTAGAGGCAATGAGCAGTTCTTC.

The CDR3 region has the DNA TGCGCCAGCAGCGACTGGGAGAGAGGGGGCGCCCATACGCAGTATTTT. Protein product: CASSDWERGGAHTQYF. This rearrangement joins TRBV5-1 to TRBJ2-3; 7 nucleotides match TRBD1. J lost 7 bases, V lost 4 bases, and 15 bases had no gene match. CDR3 length equals 16 residues. Germline values: CDR1 SGHRS, CDR2 YFSETQ.

The chain links TRBV9 to TRBJ1-5, with D possibly matching TRBD1 (6 bases). V was clipped by 0 bases and J by 2 bases, with 21 bases between them. This CDR3 spans 19 amino acids. CDR1 SGDLS and CDR2 YYNGEE come from the germline V gene. CDR3 nucleotides: TGTGCCAGCAGCGTAGGGTCGGGACAAAAGGCGCGGGGCAATCAGCCCCAGCATTTT. The encoded protein is CASSVGSGQKARGNQPQHF.

The CDR3 loop reads CASSFRQVRQALTDGYTF. CDR3 nucleotides: TGTGCCAGCAGCTTCCGTCAGGTCCGACAGGCACTCACGGATGGCTACACCTTC. The chain carries TRBV5-4 and TRBJ1-2; possible D gene TRBD1, 6 bases. CDR1 and CDR2 (germline): SGHNT, YYREEE (reference sequence). Trimming shortened V by 2 bases and J by 6 bases, and 26 bases separated the two germline ends. The CDR3 has 18 residues.

This clone was recorded only once. The chain employs TRBV6-5 and TRBJ2-1; 8 nucleotides align to TRBD2. The CDR3 extends over 16 amino acids. V was clipped by 2 bases and J by 12 bases; unmatched bases: 15. Germline loops: CDR1 MNHEY, CDR2 SVGAGI. CDR3 in amino acids: CASSYPEGLVFSGQFF. Here the CDR3 DNA reads TGTGCCAGCAGTTACCCCGAGGGACTAGTCTTCTCCGGGCAGTTCTTC.

This clone was counted a few times. The chain combines TRBV15 with TRBJ2-4; 13 nucleotides align to TRBD2. Germline CDR1 reads LNHNV; CDR2 reads YYDKDF (reference sequence). The CDR3 contains 19 residues. V lost 0 bases, J lost 14 bases, and 19 bases stayed unmatched. CDR3 nucleotides: TGTGCCACCAGCAGAGATCTGATCGTGGGTACTAGCGGGAGGGCCGTTGAGTACTTC. This codes for CATSRDLIVGTSGRAVEYF.

V and J are TRBV28 and TRBJ2-7; no definite D call. Trimming pared 8 bases from V and 0 bases from J, leaving 14 bases between. Germline V gives CDR1 MDHEN, CDR2 SYDVKM. This CDR3 region has 14 residues. The CDR3 bases are TGTGCCAGCGGGTCAGACTTGGCCTCCTACGAGCAGTACTTC. It is translated as CASGSDLASYEQYF.